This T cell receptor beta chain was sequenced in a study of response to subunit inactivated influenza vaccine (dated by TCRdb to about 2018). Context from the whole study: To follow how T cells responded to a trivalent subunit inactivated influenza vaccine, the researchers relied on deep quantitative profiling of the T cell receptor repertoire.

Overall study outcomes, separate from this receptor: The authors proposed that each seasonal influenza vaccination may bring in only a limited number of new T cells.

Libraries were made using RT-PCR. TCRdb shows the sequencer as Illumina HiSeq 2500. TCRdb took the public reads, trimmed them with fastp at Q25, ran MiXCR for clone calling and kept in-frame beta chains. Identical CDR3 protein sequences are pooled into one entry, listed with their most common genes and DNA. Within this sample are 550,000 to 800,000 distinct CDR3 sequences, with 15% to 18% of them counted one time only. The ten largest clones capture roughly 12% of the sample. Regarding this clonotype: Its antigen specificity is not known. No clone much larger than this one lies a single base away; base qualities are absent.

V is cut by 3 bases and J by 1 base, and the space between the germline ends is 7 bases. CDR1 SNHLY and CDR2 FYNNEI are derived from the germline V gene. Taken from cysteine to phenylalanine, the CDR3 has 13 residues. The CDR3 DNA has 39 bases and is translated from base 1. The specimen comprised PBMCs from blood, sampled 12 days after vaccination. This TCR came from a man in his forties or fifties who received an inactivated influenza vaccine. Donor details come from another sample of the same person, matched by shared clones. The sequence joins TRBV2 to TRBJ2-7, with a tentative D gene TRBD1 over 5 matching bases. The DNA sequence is TGTGCCAGCAGTGATTCAGGGTCCTACGAGCAGTACTTC. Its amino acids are CASSDSGSYEQYF.